This entry concerns a single TCR beta chain. Clones were read by immunoSEQ multiplex PCR, and TCRdb kept only the in-frame ones, dropping some. The sample gives roughly 61,000 clones, approximately 80% of which show up once; 6% to 7% is in the top ten. J lost 4 bases, V lost 5 bases, and 4 bases had no gene match. The CDR3 contains 14 residues. In germline, CDR1 is SGHAT, CDR2 FQNNGV. Sample time point: blood 4 weeks post-SBRT, at nephrectomy. Treatment meaning: 15 Gy SBRT to primary tumor, nephrectomy 4 weeks later. This specimen comes from a study of radiation and T cells in renal cell carcinoma. Sequenced here: blood, sampled from a patient whose treatment included radiotherapy and nephrectomy. The source of this sequence is a man aged 55 to 70 with renal cell carcinoma. V and J are TRBV11-2 and TRBJ1-5, with 8 bases lining up with TRBD1. This CDR3 reads CASSPRTGNQPQHF. The DNA for the CDR3 is TGTGCCAGCAGCCCGAGGACAGGGAATCAGCCCCAGCATTTT.